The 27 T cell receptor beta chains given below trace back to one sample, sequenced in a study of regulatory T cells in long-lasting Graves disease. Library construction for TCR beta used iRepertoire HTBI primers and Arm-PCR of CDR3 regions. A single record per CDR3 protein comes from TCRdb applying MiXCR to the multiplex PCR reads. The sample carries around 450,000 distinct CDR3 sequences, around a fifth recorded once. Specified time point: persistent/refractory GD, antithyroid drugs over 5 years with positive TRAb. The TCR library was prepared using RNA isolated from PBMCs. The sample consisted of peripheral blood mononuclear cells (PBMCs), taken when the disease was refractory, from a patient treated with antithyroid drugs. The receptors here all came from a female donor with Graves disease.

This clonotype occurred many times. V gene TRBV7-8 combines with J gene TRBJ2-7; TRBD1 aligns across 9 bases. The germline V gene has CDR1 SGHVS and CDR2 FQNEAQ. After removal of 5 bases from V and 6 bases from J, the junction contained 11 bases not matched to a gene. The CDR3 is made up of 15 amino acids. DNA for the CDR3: TGTGCCAGCAGCCCTAACGCCGGACAGGGGACCGAGCAGTACTTC. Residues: CASSPNAGQGTEQYF. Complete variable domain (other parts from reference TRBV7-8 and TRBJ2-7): GAGVSQSPRYKVAKRGQDVALRCDPISGHVSLFWYQQALGQGPEFLTYFQNEAQLDKSGLPSDRFFAERPEGSVSTLKIQRTQQEDSAVYLCASSPNAGQGTEQYFGPGTRLTVT.

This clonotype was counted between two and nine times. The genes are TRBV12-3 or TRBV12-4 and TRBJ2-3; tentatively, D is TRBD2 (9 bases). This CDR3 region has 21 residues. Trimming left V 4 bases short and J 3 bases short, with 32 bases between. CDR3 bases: TGTGCCAGCAGTTCGCTACAGGGGGATGACGTAGCGGGAGTTCGTACAGATACGCAGTATTTT. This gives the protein CASSSLQGDDVAGVRTDTQYF.

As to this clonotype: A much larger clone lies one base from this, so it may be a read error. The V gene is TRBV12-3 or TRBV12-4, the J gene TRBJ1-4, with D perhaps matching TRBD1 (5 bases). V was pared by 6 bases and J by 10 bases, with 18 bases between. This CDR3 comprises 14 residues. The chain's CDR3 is CASSSPGTGGKLFF. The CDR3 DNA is TGTGCCAGCAGCTCACCGGGGACGGGAGGAAAACTGTTTTTT.

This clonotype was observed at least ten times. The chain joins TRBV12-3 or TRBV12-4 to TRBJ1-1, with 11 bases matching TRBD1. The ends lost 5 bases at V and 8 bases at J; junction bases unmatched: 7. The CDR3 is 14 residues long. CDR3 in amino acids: CASSLSRDRGEAFF. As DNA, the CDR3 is TGTGCCAGCAGTCTATCCCGGGACAGGGGGGAAGCTTTCTTT.

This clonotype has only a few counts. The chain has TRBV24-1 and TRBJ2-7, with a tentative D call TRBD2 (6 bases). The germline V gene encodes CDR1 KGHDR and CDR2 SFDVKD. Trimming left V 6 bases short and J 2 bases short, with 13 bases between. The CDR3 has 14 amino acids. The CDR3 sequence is CATSTGDPTYEQYF. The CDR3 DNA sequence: TGTGCCACCAGTACGGGGGACCCGACCTACGAGCAGTACTTC.

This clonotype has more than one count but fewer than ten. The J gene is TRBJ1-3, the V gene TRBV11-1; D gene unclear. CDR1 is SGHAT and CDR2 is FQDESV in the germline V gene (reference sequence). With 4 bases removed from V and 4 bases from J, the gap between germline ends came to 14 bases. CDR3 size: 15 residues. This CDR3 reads CASSSEAFGGNTIYF. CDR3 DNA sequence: TGTGCCAGCAGCTCCGAAGCGTTTGGGGGAAACACCATATATTTT.

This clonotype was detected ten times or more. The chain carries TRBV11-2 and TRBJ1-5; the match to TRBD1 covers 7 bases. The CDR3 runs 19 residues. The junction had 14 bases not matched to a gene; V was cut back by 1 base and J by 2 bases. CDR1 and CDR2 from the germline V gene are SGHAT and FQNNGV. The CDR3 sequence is CASSLGSGGWTGGNQPQHF. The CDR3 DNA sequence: TGTGCCAGCAGCTTAGGGTCGGGGGGATGGACAGGCGGCAATCAGCCCCAGCATTTT.

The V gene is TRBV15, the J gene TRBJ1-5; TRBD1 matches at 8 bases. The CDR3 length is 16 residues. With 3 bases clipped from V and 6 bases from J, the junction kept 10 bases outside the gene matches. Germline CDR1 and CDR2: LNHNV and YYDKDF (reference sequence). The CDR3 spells CATSRADRGRGQPQHF. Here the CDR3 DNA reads TGTGCCACCAGCAGGGCCGACAGGGGACGAGGTCAGCCCCAGCATTTT.

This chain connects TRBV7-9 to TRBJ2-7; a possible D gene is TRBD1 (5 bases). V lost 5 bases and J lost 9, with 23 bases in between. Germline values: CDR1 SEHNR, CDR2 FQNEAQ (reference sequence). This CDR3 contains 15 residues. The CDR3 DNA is TGTGCCAGCAGCCCACGACCACTTACAGGACCGTTGCAGTACTTC. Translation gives CASSPRPLTGPLQYF.

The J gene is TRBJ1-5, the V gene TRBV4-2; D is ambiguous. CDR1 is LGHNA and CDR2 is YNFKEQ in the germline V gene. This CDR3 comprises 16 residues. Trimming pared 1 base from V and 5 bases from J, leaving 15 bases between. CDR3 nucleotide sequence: TGTGCCAGCAGCCAAGTTGGAGACGGAGTCTATCAGCCCCAGCATTTT. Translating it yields CASSQVGDGVYQPQHF.

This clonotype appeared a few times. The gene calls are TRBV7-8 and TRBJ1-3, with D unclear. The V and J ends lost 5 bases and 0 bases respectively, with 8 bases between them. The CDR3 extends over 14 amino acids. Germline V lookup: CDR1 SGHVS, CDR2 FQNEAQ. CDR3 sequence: CASSPESSGNTIYF. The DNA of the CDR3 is TGTGCCAGCAGCCCAGAGAGCTCTGGAAACACCATATATTTT.

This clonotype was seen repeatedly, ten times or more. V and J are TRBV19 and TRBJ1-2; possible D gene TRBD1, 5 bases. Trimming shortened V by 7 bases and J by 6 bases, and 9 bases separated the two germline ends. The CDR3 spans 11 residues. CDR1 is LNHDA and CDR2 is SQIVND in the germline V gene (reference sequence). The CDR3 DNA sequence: TGTGCCAGTATTCAGGGTCATGGCTACACCTTC. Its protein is CASIQGHGYTF.

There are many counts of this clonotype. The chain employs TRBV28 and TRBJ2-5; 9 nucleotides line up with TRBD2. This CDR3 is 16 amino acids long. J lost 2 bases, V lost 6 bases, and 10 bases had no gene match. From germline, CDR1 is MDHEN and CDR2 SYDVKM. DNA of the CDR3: TGTGCCAGCAGCGTAGGGCTAGCGGGATTACAAGAGACCCAGTACTTC. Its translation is CASSVGLAGLQETQYF.

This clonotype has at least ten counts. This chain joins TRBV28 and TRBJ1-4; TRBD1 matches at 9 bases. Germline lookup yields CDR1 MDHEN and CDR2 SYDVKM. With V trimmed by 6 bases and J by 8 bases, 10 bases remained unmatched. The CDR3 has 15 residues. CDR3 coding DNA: TGTGCCAGCAGCTCCCCGGGACAGGGCGGAGAAAAACTGTTTTTT. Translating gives CASSSPGQGGEKLFF.

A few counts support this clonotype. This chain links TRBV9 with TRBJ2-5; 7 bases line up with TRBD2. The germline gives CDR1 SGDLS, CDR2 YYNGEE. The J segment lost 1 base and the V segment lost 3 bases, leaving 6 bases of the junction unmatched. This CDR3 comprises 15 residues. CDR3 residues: CASSGPSGPQETQYF. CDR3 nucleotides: TGTGCCAGCAGCGGCCCTAGCGGCCCCCAAGAGACCCAGTACTTC.

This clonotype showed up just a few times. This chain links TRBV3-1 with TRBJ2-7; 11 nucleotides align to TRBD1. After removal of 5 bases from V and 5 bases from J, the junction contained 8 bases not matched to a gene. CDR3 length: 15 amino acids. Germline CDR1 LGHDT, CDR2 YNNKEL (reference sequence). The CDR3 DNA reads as TGTGCCAGCAGCTATTATGGACAGGGGGCCCACGAGCAGTACTTC. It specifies CASSYYGQGAHEQYF.

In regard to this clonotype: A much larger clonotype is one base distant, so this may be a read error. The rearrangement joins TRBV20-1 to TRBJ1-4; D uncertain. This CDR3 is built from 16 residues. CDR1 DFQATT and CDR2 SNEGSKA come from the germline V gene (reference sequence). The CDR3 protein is CSARDQRNPYNSPLRF. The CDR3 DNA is TGCAGTGCTAGAGATCAGAGAAATCCCTATAATTCACCCCTCCGCTTT.

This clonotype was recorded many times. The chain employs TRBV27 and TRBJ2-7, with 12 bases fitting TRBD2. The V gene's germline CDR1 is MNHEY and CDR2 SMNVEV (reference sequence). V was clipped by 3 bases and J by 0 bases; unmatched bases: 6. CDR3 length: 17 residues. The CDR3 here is CASSFRGTSGPSYEQYF. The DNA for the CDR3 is TGTGCCAGCAGTTTTCGGGGGACTAGCGGGCCCTCCTACGAGCAGTACTTC.

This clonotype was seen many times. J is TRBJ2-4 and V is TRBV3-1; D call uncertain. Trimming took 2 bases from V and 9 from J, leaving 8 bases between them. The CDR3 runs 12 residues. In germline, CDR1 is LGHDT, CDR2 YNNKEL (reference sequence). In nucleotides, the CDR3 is TGTGCCAGCAGCCAACCTCCGGGCATTCAGTACTTC. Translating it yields CASSQPPGIQYF.

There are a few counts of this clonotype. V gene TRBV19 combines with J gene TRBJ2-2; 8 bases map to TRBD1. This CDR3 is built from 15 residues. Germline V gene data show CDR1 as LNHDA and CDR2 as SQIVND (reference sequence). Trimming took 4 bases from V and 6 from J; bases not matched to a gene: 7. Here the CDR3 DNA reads TGTGCCAGTAGTACCGGACAGGGTTGGTCCGGGGAGCTGTTTTTT. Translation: CASSTGQGWSGELFF.

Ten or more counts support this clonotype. CDR3 region: CASTRAEGVQETQYF. DNA of the CDR3: TGTGCCAGCACCCGAGCGGAAGGGGTCCAAGAGACCCAGTACTTC. This chain links TRBV12-3 or TRBV12-4 with TRBJ2-5; tentatively, D is TRBD1 or TRBD2 (5 bases each). With 7 bases removed from V and 1 base from J, the gap between germline ends came to 16 bases. There are 15 residues in the CDR3.

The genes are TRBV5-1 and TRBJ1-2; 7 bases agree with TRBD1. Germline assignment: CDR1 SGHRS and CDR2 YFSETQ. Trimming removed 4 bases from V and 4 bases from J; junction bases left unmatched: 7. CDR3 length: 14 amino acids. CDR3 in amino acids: CASSASDRFYGYTF. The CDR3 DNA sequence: TGCGCCAGCAGCGCATCGGACAGGTTCTATGGCTACACCTTC. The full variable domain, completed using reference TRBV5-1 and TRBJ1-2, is KAGVTQTPRYLIKTRGQQVTLSCSPISGHRSVSWYQQTPGQGLQFLFEYFSETQRNKGNFPGRFSGRQFSNSRSEMNVSTLELGDSALYLCASSASDRFYGYTFGSGTRLTVV.

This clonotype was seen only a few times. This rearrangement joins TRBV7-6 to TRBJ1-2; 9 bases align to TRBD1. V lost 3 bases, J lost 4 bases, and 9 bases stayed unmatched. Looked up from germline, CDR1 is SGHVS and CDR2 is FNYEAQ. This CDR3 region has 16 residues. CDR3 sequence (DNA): TGTGCCAGCAGCTTCATATACAGGGGGCGAGTCTATGGCTACACCTTC. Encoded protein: CASSFIYRGRVYGYTF.

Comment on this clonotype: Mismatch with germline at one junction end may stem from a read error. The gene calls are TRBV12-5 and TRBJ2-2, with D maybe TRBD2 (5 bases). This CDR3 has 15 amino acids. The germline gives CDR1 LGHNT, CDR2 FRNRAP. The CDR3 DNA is TGTGCTAGTGGTTTGGTGGGTCTGAACACCGGGAAGCTGTTTTTT. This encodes CASGLVGLNTGKLFF.

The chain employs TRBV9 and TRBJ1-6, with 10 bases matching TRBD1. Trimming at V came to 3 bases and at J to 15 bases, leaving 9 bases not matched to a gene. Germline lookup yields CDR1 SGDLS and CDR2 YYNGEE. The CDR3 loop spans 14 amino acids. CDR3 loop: CASSAGQGGRLLHF. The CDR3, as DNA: TGTGCCAGCAGCGCAGGACAGGGGGGGCGGCTCCTCCACTTT. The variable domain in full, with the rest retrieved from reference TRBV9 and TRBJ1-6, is DSGVTQTPKHLITATGQRVTLRCSPRSGDLSVYWYQQSLDQGLQFLIQYYNGEERAKGNILERFSAQQFPDLHSELNLSSLELGDSALYFCASSAGQGGRLLHFGNGTRLTVT.

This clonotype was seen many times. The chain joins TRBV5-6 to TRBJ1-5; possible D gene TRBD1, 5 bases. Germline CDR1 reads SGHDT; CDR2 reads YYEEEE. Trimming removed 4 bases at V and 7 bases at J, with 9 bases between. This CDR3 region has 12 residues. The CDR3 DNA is TGTGCCAGCAGCATCCAGGGCCAGCCCCAGCATTTT. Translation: CASSIQGQPQHF.

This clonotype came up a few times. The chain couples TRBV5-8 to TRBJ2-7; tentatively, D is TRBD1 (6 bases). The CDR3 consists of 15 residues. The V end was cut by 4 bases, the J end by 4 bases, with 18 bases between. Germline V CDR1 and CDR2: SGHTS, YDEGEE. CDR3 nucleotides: TGTGCCAGCAGCCCCCTGGACAGTCGTCATTACGAGCAGTACTTC. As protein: CASSPLDSRHYEQYF.